This T cell receptor (beta chain) emerged from a study of blood T cell repertoires in COVID-19 (dated by TCRdb to 2018 to 2021). Study-level background: Collaborator samples came from the United States, Italy and Spain and covered acute and convalescent phases of COVID-19. The material from the prospective study consisted of cDNA or gDNA derived from T cells, B-cell-depleted T cells, or PBMCs. The dataset comprised deeply sampled blood TCRbeta repertoires from subjects exposed to, actively infected with, or recovered from COVID-19. The repertoires were released in a freely available public database meant as a resource for research on the immune response to SARS-CoV-2. Samples came from the ongoing ImmuneRACE study (first 160 participants) plus 1,254 subjects from 6 global collaborators. A de-identified subject ID, COVID-19 status, age in years and sex were almost always included in the sample metadata. Where available, HLA class I and class II types were obtained from metadata supplied by the sample provider rather than from assay-based typing. What the authors observed across the whole study: How much clinical and demographic metadata was included differed by source and by participant, and the metadata was provided uncurated.

A second Seattle source provided samples from volunteer blood donors who had recovered from COVID-19. The collaborating institutions used their own protocols to collect whole blood in K2EDTA tubes. For TCRbeta analysis, collaborators shipped samples in one of three forms: frozen whole blood, isolated PBMCs, or DNA extracted from either of those sample types. TCRbeta CDR3 regions were amplified from genomic DNA using the immunoSEQ Assay, a bias-controlled multiplex PCR. Turning to the authors' computational methods: The number of nucleated cells in each sample was estimated from the amplification of reference gene primers within the assay. To quantify the absolute abundance of each unique TCRbeta CDR3 rearrangement, sequence reads were collapsed and filtered. For each sample, productive Simpson clonality was calculated as the square root of Simpson's diversity index across productive rearrangements. Here the immuneACCESS table is served through TCRdb, limited to in-frame sequences with V and J called. Missing clones are a known gap in these copies; in checked studies unresolved V genes cover under half, and the rest lacks a known reason. Clonal size and the V and J genes are those of that table, whereas D and trimming came from the DNA. This sample lists approximately 230,000 clones; roughly 88% were detected once. The ten largest clones take up about 2.2% of the sample.

The CDR3 sequence holds 15 residues, the cysteine and phenylalanine included. The entry retains the CDR3 DNA only, 45 bases that are in frame from base 1. CDR1 and CDR2, per the germline V gene, are SGHRS and YFSETQ. The germline V and J ends show losses of 2 bases and 2 bases respectively, and no gene match explains 6 bases of the junction. Comment on this clone: It has no known antigen specificity. No much larger clone is present one base from it, and per-base qualities are unavailable.

Rearrangement joined TRBV5-1 to TRBJ2-5; TRBD1 fits 7 bases in the junction. The sequence was collected from a man aged 25 to 40 who had recovered from COVID-19. Material for sequencing was peripheral blood. The bases read TGCGCCAGCAGCTTTGGCCCGGGACAGCAAGAGACCCAGTACTTC. Its coded protein is CASSFGPGQQETQYF.